Presented here are 22 T cell receptor beta chains from one specimen sequenced in a study of neurological immune-mediated disorders. Using its own MiXCR run on the 5' RACE reads, TCRdb lists one record per CDR3 protein. The sample includes 20,000 to 25,000 distinct CDR3 sequences, about 13% seen only once; the top ten take 13%. Sequenced input: PBMCs. Receptor source: a woman in her fifties or sixties with HTLV-1-associated myelopathy (HAM/TSP).

In this sample, this clonotype turned up many times. J is TRBJ2-7 and V is TRBV5-1; 12 bases are a match to TRBD2. The CDR3 totals 15 residues. V shed 4 bases, J shed 4 bases, and the junction held 6 bases outside the gene matches. The V gene's germline CDR1 is SGHRS and CDR2 YFSETQ. CDR3 amino acids: CASSPSGGAIYEQYF. In nucleotides, the CDR3 is TGCGCCAGCAGCCCTAGCGGGGGGGCTATTTACGAGCAGTACTTC.

This clonotype was counted many times. The V call is TRBV5-1, the J call TRBJ1-1; 8 bases agree with TRBD1. The V and J ends lost 3 bases and 0 bases, in that order; junction bases with no gene match: 10. Germline V lookup: CDR1 SGHRS, CDR2 YFSETQ. The CDR3 has 17 residues. CDR3 residues: CASSWGRDRTLNTEAFF. CDR3 in DNA: TGCGCCAGCAGCTGGGGCCGGGACAGGACCTTGAACACTGAAGCTTTCTTT. The complete variable domain, with remaining parts taken from reference TRBV5-1 and TRBJ1-1, reads KAGVTQTPRYLIKTRGQQVTLSCSPISGHRSVSWYQQTPGQGLQFLFEYFSETQRNKGNFPGRFSGRQFSNSRSEMNVSTLELGDSALYLCASSWGRDRTLNTEAFFGQGTRLTVV.

This clonotype was counted many times. The chain recombines TRBV7-7 with TRBJ2-1; possible D gene TRBD2, 6 bases. The germline V gene has CDR1 SSHAT and CDR2 FNYEAQ (reference sequence). V was cut by 0 bases and J by 10 bases, with 13 bases left in between. The CDR3 length is 14 residues. CDR3 sequence (DNA): TGTGCCAGCAGCTTAGCCCCGTGGAGGGACGAGCAGTTCTTC. It codes for CASSLAPWRDEQFF.

This clonotype was detected ten times or more. The chain joins TRBV5-1 to TRBJ2-1; TRBD2 matches at 7 bases. This CDR3 contains 15 residues. The V and J ends lost 7 bases and 1 base, in that order; junction bases with no gene match: 8. The germline V gene encodes CDR1 SGHRS and CDR2 YFSETQ. The CDR3 DNA is TGCGCCAGCCTACCTGGGGGGGGGTCCTACAATGAGCAGTTCTTC. The encoded protein is CASLPGGGSYNEQFF.

V and J are TRBV10-2 and TRBJ2-3; D may be TRBD1 or TRBD2 (5 bases each). Germline-derived CDR1 and CDR2 are WSHSY and SAAADI. The V end lost 6 bases, the J end lost 3 bases, and 16 bases lay between the germline ends. CDR3 length: 15 amino acids. As DNA, the CDR3 is TGCGCCAGCAGGGAGGCCGGGACGGCTACAGATACGCAGTATTTT. It specifies CASREAGTATDTQYF.

This clonotype was seen many times. This sequence joins TRBV6-6 and TRBJ2-5; TRBD2 might be the D (7 bases). The CDR3 length is 15 residues. In germline, CDR1 is MNHNY, CDR2 SVGAGI (reference sequence). V gave up 2 bases and J gave up 5 bases, with 15 bases separating them. DNA of the CDR3: TGTGCCAGCAGTTACACAGGGACTACTAGTGAGACCCAGTACTTC. Amino acids: CASSYTGTTSETQYF.

This clonotype was seen more than once but under ten times. This rearrangement joins TRBV6-2 or TRBV6-3 to TRBJ2-1; 7 nucleotides agree with TRBD1. There are 15 residues in the CDR3. The trim removed 2 bases at V and 8 bases at J, leaving 9 bases unmatched. CDR1 and CDR2 from the germline V gene are MNHEY and SVGEGT. As DNA, the CDR3 is TGTGCCAGCAGTTACGGACAGGTTCATCGGGATGAGCAGTTCTTC. It encodes CASSYGQVHRDEQFF.

Ten or more counts support this clonotype. V is TRBV5-1 and J is TRBJ2-7; 7 nucleotides agree with TRBD1. With 3 bases clipped from V and 0 bases from J, the junction kept 9 bases outside the gene matches. The germline CDR1 and CDR2 sequences are SGHRS and YFSETQ. This CDR3 spans 16 amino acids. The CDR3 nucleotides are TGCGCCAGCAGCTCGCGGACAGGATATTACTCCTACGAGCAGTACTTC. Protein sequence: CASSSRTGYYSYEQYF.

This clonotype was counted ten times or more. The chain employs TRBV30 and TRBJ2-3; 8 nucleotides match TRBD2. The germline gives CDR1 GTSNPN, CDR2 SVGIG (reference sequence). The junction had 6 bases not matched to a gene; V was cut back by 8 bases and J by 2 bases. CDR3 length equals 13 residues. For the CDR3, the DNA is TGTGCCCTGGGGCGGGGGGTCACAGATACGCAGTATTTT. It is translated as CALGRGVTDTQYF.

In this sample, this clonotype turned up a few times. V gene TRBV9 combines with J gene TRBJ1-1; 9 bases fit TRBD1. Unmatched junction bases numbered 16, after V lost 1 base and J lost 3 bases. The length of the CDR3 is 19 residues. Germline lookup yields CDR1 SGDLS and CDR2 YYNGEE. The DNA for the CDR3 is TGTGCCAGCAGCGTAAAAGGTGGGGGGACAGGGAGGTTGGACACTGAAGCTTTCTTT. Protein: CASSVKGGGTGRLDTEAFF.

This clonotype was recorded once. This sequence joins TRBV5-1 and TRBJ1-1, with a possible D match to TRBD1 (5 bases). This CDR3 has 12 residues. Trimming took off 6 bases at V and 8 bases at J, with 14 bases between the two ends. Per the germline V gene, CDR1 is SGHRS and CDR2 is YFSETQ. CDR3 protein: CASTNAGSEAFF. CDR3 nucleotides: TGCGCCAGCACCAACGCAGGGTCCGAAGCTTTCTTT.

This clonotype was seen repeatedly, ten times or more. The J gene is TRBJ2-3, the V gene TRBV11-2; the D gene is possibly TRBD2 (5 bases). The V and J ends lost 5 bases and 0 bases respectively, with 9 bases between them. Germline V lookup: CDR1 SGHAT, CDR2 FQNNGV. The CDR3 sequence is 14 residues long. CDR3 DNA: TGTGCCAGCAGCCAGGACTTGAGCACAGATACGCAGTATTTT. It yields the protein CASSQDLSTDTQYF.

This sequence joins TRBV19 and TRBJ1-5; tentative D call: TRBD1 (6 bases). Germline CDR1 and CDR2: LNHDA and SQIVND (reference sequence). Deletions cut 6 bases from V and 6 bases from J, with 18 bases between. CDR3 size: 15 residues. CDR3 amino acids: CASRNSVAGVQPQHF. Written as DNA, the CDR3 is TGTGCCAGTAGGAACTCGGTGGCAGGGGTTCAGCCCCAGCATTTT.

As to this clonotype: Sequence at one end of the junction differs from germline and may be a read error. The chain employs TRBV13 and TRBJ2-1; 9 positions agree with TRBD1. Per germline, CDR1 PRHDT and CDR2 FYEKMQ (reference sequence). The CDR3 totals 15 residues. CDR3 DNA: TGTGTCAGCAACTCCCCCGGACAGGGGATGATTGAGCAGTTCTTC. As protein: CVSNSPGQGMIEQFF.

This chain connects TRBV5-1 to TRBJ2-1, with 7 bases that match TRBD2. CDR3 size: 14 residues. J lost 6 bases, V lost 0 bases, and 3 bases had no gene match. The germline gives CDR1 SGHRS, CDR2 YFSETQ. The CDR3 sequence: CASSLAVAGNEQFF. CDR3 sequence (DNA): TGCGCCAGCAGCTTGGCGGTAGCGGGCAATGAGCAGTTCTTC.

In its sample, this clonotype was seen many times. The J gene is TRBJ2-3, the V gene TRBV3-1; the match to TRBD1 covers 9 bases. This CDR3 has 15 residues. Germline CDR1 is LGHDT and CDR2 is YNNKEL (reference sequence). Trimming removed 4 bases from V and 2 bases from J; junction bases left unmatched: 4. The CDR3 coding sequence is TGTGCCAGCAGCCCGGGACAGGGACTCACAGATACGCAGTATTTT. It is translated as CASSPGQGLTDTQYF.

The chain has TRBV11-2 and TRBJ2-7, with D hard to call. CDR1 and CDR2 (germline): SGHAT, FQNNGV. CDR3 length: 13 residues. Deletions cut 5 bases from V and 0 bases from J, with 8 bases between. The CDR3, as DNA: TGTGCCAGCAGCCATTCAGCCTCCTACGAGCAGTACTTC. This translates into CASSHSASYEQYF.

This clonotype has ten or more counts. The chain carries TRBV14 and TRBJ1-6; D possibly corresponds to TRBD1 (6 bases). The CDR3 covers 15 residues. V gave up 2 bases and J gave up 6 bases, with 11 bases separating them. From germline, CDR1 is SGHDN and CDR2 FVKESK. Here the CDR3 DNA reads TGTGCCAGCAGCCAAAAAACAGGGATTAATTCACCCCTCCACTTT. Protein sequence: CASSQKTGINSPLHF.

Ten or more counts support this clonotype. The CDR3 loop reads CASSVGDRAGELFF. The DNA of the CDR3 is TGTGCCAGCAGCGTAGGGGACAGGGCCGGGGAGCTGTTTTTT. The chain employs TRBV9 and TRBJ2-2, with 9 bases matching TRBD1. The CDR3 covers 14 residues. Germline V gene sequence: CDR1 SGDLS, CDR2 YYNGEE. Trimming cost V 0 bases and J 6 bases; bases outside gene matches: 0.

This clonotype occurred many times. This sequence joins TRBV7-9 and TRBJ2-7, with 10 bases lining up with TRBD1. J was trimmed by 5 bases and V by 7 bases; bases with no gene match: 5. This CDR3 contains 13 residues. The V gene's germline CDR1 is SEHNR and CDR2 FQNEAQ (reference sequence). The CDR3: CASIGDRGHEQYF. The CDR3 DNA follows: TGTGCCAGCATCGGGGACAGGGGACACGAGCAGTACTTC.

For this clonotype: One junction end does not reproduce the germline sequence, and a read error may be involved. The rearrangement joins TRBV12-3 or TRBV12-4 to TRBJ1-2; D is possibly TRBD1 (6 bases). This CDR3 region has 15 residues. The DNA for the CDR3 is TGTGCCAGCAGTGCTCCGGGACATGGTTACTATGGCTATACCTTC. Translated: CASSAPGHGYYGYTF.

V is TRBV4-2 and J is TRBJ2-5, with TRBD2 as a possible D gene (5 bases). V was clipped by 4 bases and J by 1 base, with 13 bases between them. Germline CDR1 and CDR2: LGHNA and YNFKEQ. This CDR3 is built from 15 residues. This chain's CDR3 is CASSPPSSSQETQYF. The CDR3 bases are TGTGCCAGCAGCCCCCCTAGCAGCTCCCAAGAGACCCAGTACTTC.